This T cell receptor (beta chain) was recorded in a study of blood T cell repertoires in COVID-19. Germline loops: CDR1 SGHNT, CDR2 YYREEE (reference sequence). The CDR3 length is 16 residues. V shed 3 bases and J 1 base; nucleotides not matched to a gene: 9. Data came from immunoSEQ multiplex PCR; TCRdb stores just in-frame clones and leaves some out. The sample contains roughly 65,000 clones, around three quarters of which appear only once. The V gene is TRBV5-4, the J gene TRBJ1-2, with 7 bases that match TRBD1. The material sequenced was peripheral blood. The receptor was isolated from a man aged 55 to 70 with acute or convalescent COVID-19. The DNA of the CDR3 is TGTGCCAGCAGCTCCGACAGGGTGGGCCTTAACTATGGCTACACCTTC. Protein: CASSSDRVGLNYGYTF.